The 21 T cell receptor beta chains listed next were all sequenced from one sample in a study of vaccination effects on CD4 cells after COVID-19. These receptors' targets are unknown. Antigen-specific CD4+ T cell clonotypes were called by their expansion after viral peptide-pool culture in ViraFEST. The culture ran for 10 days, and then CD4+ T cells were isolated. Vaccine administered to participants consisted of two doses of either BNT162b2 or mRNA-1273. Repertoires were generated with immunoSEQ multiplex PCR, while TCRdb's copy carries only in-frame clones and drops some. The sample has about 26,000 clones, about 79% seen once. The input for sequencing was CD4+ T cells from PBMCs cultured with SARS-CoV-2 spike peptides, taken after COVID-19 vaccination. The origin of the receptors is a human donor who received a COVID-19 vaccine. Some clones in this sample may be carry-over from other donors' samples.

The chain recombines TRBV30 with TRBJ2-2; the match to TRBD2 covers 9 bases. Germline lookup yields CDR1 GTSNPN and CDR2 SVGIG (reference sequence). The CDR3 contains 16 residues. V gave up 3 bases and J gave up 5 bases; unmatched junction bases: 10. CDR3 in amino acids: CAWSPLGSGGTGELFF. Written as DNA, the CDR3 is TGTGCCTGGAGCCCCTTAGGGAGCGGGGGGACCGGGGAGCTGTTTTTT.

Only one count was recorded for this clone. CDR3 region: CASSERASGYGEQFF. As DNA, the CDR3 is TGTGCCAGCAGTGAACGGGCTAGCGGGTATGGTGAGCAGTTCTTC. The chain carries TRBV2 and TRBJ2-1; TRBD2 agrees at 8 bases. Germline CDR1 is SNHLY and CDR2 is FYNNEI. The CDR3 sequence is 15 residues long. Germline trimming cut 2 bases from V and 9 bases from J; bases unmatched to any gene: 9. Drawing the rest from reference TRBV2 and TRBJ2-1, the complete variable domain is EPEVTQTPSHQVTQMGQEVILRCVPISNHLYFYWYRQILGQKVEFLVSFYNNEISEKSEIFDDQFSVERPDGSNFTLKIRSTKLEDSAMYFCASSERASGYGEQFFGPGTRLTVL.

V is TRBV5-1 and J is TRBJ2-6, with 10 positions matching TRBD2. Germline CDR1 reads SGHRS; CDR2 reads YFSETQ. The trim removed 2 bases at V and 0 bases at J, leaving 5 bases unmatched. The CDR3 spans 18 residues. The DNA of the CDR3 is TGCGCCAGCAGCTTACAAGCGGGGGGGTACTCTGGGGCCAACGTCCTGACTTTC. This encodes CASSLQAGGYSGANVLTF.

This clone was seen more than once but under ten times. This chain joins TRBV6-2 or TRBV6-3 and TRBJ1-2; D gene ambiguous. The germline CDR1 and CDR2 sequences are MNHEY and SVGEGT. The V end was cut by 2 bases, the J end by 2 bases, with 6 bases between. The CDR3 is made up of 13 amino acids. In DNA, the CDR3 is TGTGCCAGCAGTTACCTGGGGAACTATGGCTACACCTTC. The encoded protein is CASSYLGNYGYTF.

The V and J genes are TRBV3-1 (or the pseudogene TRBV3-2) and TRBJ2-3; TRBD2 agrees at 12 bases. Per germline, CDR1 LGHDT and CDR2 YNNKEL (reference sequence). This CDR3 is built from 19 residues. Trimming took 3 bases from V and 1 from J; bases not matched to a gene: 11. The CDR3 DNA follows: TGTGCCAGCAGCCAGCGACTAGCGGGGGTCTCCATAGGCACAGATACGCAGTATTTT. It yields the protein CASSQRLAGVSIGTDTQYF.

The gene calls are TRBV6-1 and TRBJ2-7; 10 bases fit TRBD1. The ends lost 3 bases at V and 0 bases at J; junction bases unmatched: 8. The CDR3 totals 17 residues. CDR1 and CDR2 (germline): MNHNS, SASEGT. The chain's CDR3 is CASSDWGQGTVSYEQYV. The CDR3, as DNA: TGTGCCAGCAGTGATTGGGGACAGGGGACCGTCTCCTACGAGCAGTACGTC.

The genes are TRBV3-1 (or the pseudogene TRBV3-2) and TRBJ2-6; D gene uncertain. The V gene lost 3 bases and the J gene lost 1 base, with 4 bases spanning the gap. CDR1 is LGHDT, CDR2 YNNKEL, per germline (reference sequence). The CDR3 loop spans 14 amino acids. The chain's CDR3 is CASSQGSGANVLTF. The CDR3 DNA is TGTGCCAGCAGCCAGGGTTCTGGGGCCAACGTCCTGACTTTC.

The chain employs TRBV19 and TRBJ2-1; perhaps D is TRBD1 or TRBD2 (5 bases each). CDR3 length equals 15 residues. CDR1 and CDR2 (germline): LNHDA, SQIVND (reference sequence). With 1 base removed from V and 7 bases from J, the gap between germline ends came to 14 bases. CDR3 coding DNA: TGTGCCAGTAGTATAGTCGCGAGGGGCAGGAATGAGCAGTTCTTC. Amino acid sequence: CASSIVARGRNEQFF.

This sequence joins TRBV24-1 and TRBJ2-5; D unresolved. V lost 3 bases and J lost 7, with 8 bases in between. This CDR3 region has 12 residues. Germline CDR1 KGHDR, CDR2 SFDVKD. The CDR3 DNA sequence: TGTGCCACCAGTGATGCTCCAGGGACCCAGTACTTC. It is translated as CATSDAPGTQYF.

In its sample, this clone was seen once. The rearrangement uses TRBV3-1 (or the pseudogene TRBV3-2) and TRBJ2-2; 7 bases line up with TRBD1. The CDR3 has 15 residues. Germline CDR1 is LGHDT and CDR2 is YNNKEL (reference sequence). The V gene end was trimmed by 4 bases and the J gene end by 5 bases; junction bases not matched to a gene: 7. DNA of the CDR3: TGTGCCAGCAGCCCAGGGACAGTTGAGACCGGGGAGCTGTTTTTT. This codes for CASSPGTVETGELFF.

The chain combines TRBV18 with TRBJ1-3; D possibly corresponds to TRBD1 (6 bases). Trimming cost V 8 bases and J 3 bases, with 14 bases left between them. The CDR3 contains 14 residues. Germline CDR1 KGHSH, CDR2 LQKENI. CDR3 DNA: TGTGCCAGCACAATGCAGGGGAATGGAAACACCATATATTTT. The encoded protein is CASTMQGNGNTIYF.

This clone ranks as medium-sized. The J gene is TRBJ2-3, the V gene TRBV6-5, with 11 positions matching TRBD2. Germline V CDR1 and CDR2: MNHEY, SVGAGI. Germline trimming cut 4 bases from V and 4 bases from J; bases unmatched to any gene: 4. This CDR3 is 15 amino acids long. CDR3 DNA sequence: TGTGCCAGCAGTTTTAGCGGGGGGGCCGCAGATACGCAGTATTTT. Residues: CASSFSGGAADTQYF.

The gene calls are TRBV28 and TRBJ1-3; TRBD1 is a possible D gene (5 bases). Looked up from germline, CDR1 is MDHEN and CDR2 is SYDVKM. CDR3 size: 16 residues. With 8 bases removed from V and 5 bases from J, the gap between germline ends came to 22 bases. In nucleotides, the CDR3 is TGTGCCAGCCTTACCCTGGGAGGGGAGTTAAGAAACACCATATATTTT. Its translation is CASLTLGGELRNTIYF.

The V gene is TRBV2, the J gene TRBJ2-2; 8 bases are shared with TRBD1. CDR1 is SNHLY and CDR2 is FYNNEI in the germline V gene. This CDR3 comprises 15 residues. The ends lost 7 bases at V and 5 bases at J; junction bases unmatched: 9. CDR3 DNA: TGTGCCAGCATATTCGGGACAGGCTATACCGGGGAGCTGTTTTTT. Translation gives CASIFGTGYTGELFF.

The rearrangement links TRBV4-3 to TRBJ1-2; D possibly corresponds to TRBD1 (5 bases). Germline lookup yields CDR1 LGHNA and CDR2 YSLEER. The CDR3 is 14 amino acids. Trimming stripped 0 bases from V and 7 bases from J, with 12 bases between. The CDR3: CASSQERGRGGYTF. CDR3 coding DNA: TGCGCCAGCAGCCAAGAGCGGGGACGTGGTGGCTACACCTTC.

The chain combines TRBV24-1 with TRBJ2-2; D tentatively fits TRBD1 or TRBD2 (6 bases each). The germline gives CDR1 KGHDR, CDR2 SFDVKD. The CDR3 length is 17 residues. Trimming cost V 4 bases and J 0 bases, with 14 bases left between them. The CDR3 nucleotides are TGTGCCACCAGTGAGCATACAGGGACTTCGAACACCGGGGAGCTGTTTTTT. This translates into CATSEHTGTSNTGELFF.

This chain connects TRBV9 to TRBJ2-5, with D perhaps matching TRBD2 (5 bases). With 4 bases removed from V and 5 bases from J, the gap between germline ends came to 15 bases. The CDR3 has 14 amino acids. Looked up from germline, CDR1 is SGDLS and CDR2 is YYNGEE. The CDR3: CASSPSGVAETQYF. The CDR3 DNA reads as TGTGCCAGCAGCCCATCCGGGGTCGCCGAGACCCAGTACTTC. The full variable domain, in which reference TRBV9 and TRBJ2-5 provide the parts outside the CDR3, is DSGVTQTPKHLITATGQRVTLRCSPRSGDLSVYWYQQSLDQGLQFLIQYYNGEERAKGNILERFSAQQFPDLHSELNLSSLELGDSALYFCASSPSGVAETQYFGPGTRLLVL.

The CDR3 loop reads CASSEGTGDITYEQYV. The CDR3, as DNA: TGCGCCAGCAGTGAGGGGACAGGGGATATTACCTACGAGCAGTACGTC. The chain joins TRBV5-1 to TRBJ2-7; 10 bases align to TRBD1. The CDR3 sequence is 16 residues long. Trimming cost V 5 bases and J 2 bases; bases outside gene matches: 10. Germline-derived CDR1 and CDR2 are SGHRS and YFSETQ.

The chain is built from TRBV10-3 and TRBJ2-5, with 8 bases that match TRBD1. Losses at the gene ends were 3 bases for V and 5 bases for J; bases not matched to a gene: 11. Germline CDR1 and CDR2: ENHRY and SYGVKD. The CDR3 loop spans 16 amino acids. The CDR3 region is CAISDPRDRIRETQYF. CDR3 bases: TGTGCCATCAGTGATCCCCGGGACAGGATAAGGGAGACCCAGTACTTC.

The sample holds a few counts of this clone. This sequence joins TRBV5-6 and TRBJ2-5; D remains unclear. The CDR3 is 11 residues long. The V gene's germline CDR1 is SGHDT and CDR2 YYEEEE. The V and J ends lost 3 bases and 4 bases respectively, with 4 bases between them. DNA for the CDR3: TGTGCCAGCAGCTCACTAGAGACCCAGTACTTC. Translating gives CASSSLETQYF.

This chain links TRBV19 with TRBJ2-6, with D perhaps matching TRBD1 (6 bases). The CDR3 sequence is 15 residues long. Germline CDR1 is LNHDA and CDR2 is SQIVND (reference sequence). The germline V and J ends were trimmed by 5 bases and 0 bases, with 8 bases remaining between them. In DNA form, the CDR3 reads TGTGCCAGTAGTCGACAGGTCTCTGGGGCCAACGTCCTGACTTTC. Protein product: CASSRQVSGANVLTF.